This T cell receptor beta chain was retrieved from a study of blood T cells in healthy people across ages. Looking at the study overall: Capture via template switching afforded approximately one barcoded beta molecule per two T cells.

This CDR3 comprises 12 residues. This clonotype was found a few times. As yet, its antigen is unknown. Study observations and caveats: Older individuals had lower TCR beta diversity per million T cells (the decline was roughly linear). Diversity of TCR beta correlated strongly with naive T cell percentage.

The authors ran a second PCR of 7 to 11 cycles using a sample-barcoded 5' primer and a J-beta primer mix. TCRdb recomputed calls from the 5' RACE reads with MiXCR, one row per CDR3 protein. The sample shows over 1,500,000 distinct CDR3 sequences, around 42% of them seen only once. The sample was blood. The chain uses TRBV21-1 and TRBJ2-4. TRBV21-1 constitutes a pseudogene. The sequence derives from a human donor in good health. CDR3 sequence: CASSNYYDIQYF. For the CDR3, the DNA is TGTGCCAGCAGCAATTATTATGACATTCAGTACTTC.